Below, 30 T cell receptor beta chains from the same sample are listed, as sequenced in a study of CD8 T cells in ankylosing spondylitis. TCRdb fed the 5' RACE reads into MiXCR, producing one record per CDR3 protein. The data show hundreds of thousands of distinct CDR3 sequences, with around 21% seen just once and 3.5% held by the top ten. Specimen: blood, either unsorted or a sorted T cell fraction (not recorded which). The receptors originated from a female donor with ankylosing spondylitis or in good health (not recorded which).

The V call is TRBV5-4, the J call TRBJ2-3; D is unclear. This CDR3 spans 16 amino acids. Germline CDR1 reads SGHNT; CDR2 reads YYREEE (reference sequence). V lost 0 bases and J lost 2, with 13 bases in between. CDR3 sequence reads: CASSLEVGRNTDTQYF. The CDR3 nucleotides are TGTGCCAGCAGCTTGGAGGTTGGCAGAAACACAGATACGCAGTATTTT.

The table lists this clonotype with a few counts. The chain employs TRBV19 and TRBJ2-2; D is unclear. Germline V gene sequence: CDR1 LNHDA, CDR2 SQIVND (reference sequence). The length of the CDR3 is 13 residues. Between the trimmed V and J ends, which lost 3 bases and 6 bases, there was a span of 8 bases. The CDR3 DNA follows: TGTGCCAGTAGTATGCAGTACGCCGGGGAGCTGTTTTTT. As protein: CASSMQYAGELFF.

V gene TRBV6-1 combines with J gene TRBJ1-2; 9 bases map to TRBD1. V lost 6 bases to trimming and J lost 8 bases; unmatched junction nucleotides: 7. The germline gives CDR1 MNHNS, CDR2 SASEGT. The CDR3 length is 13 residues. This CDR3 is CASSAGTGSGYTF. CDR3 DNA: TGTGCCAGCAGCGCCGGGACAGGGAGCGGCTACACCTTC.

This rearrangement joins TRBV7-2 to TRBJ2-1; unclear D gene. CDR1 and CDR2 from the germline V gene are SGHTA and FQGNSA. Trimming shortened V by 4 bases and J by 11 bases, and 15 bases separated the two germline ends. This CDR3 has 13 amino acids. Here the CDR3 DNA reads TGTGCCAGCAGCTCCTTCGGTTCAAGCAAGCAGTTCTTC. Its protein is CASSSFGSSKQFF. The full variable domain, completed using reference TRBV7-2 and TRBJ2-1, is GAGVSQSPSNKVTEKGKDVELRCDPISGHTALYWYRQSLGQGLEFLIYFQGNSAPDKSGLPSDRFSAERTGGSVSTLTIQRTQQEDSAVYLCASSSFGSSKQFFGPGTRLTVL.

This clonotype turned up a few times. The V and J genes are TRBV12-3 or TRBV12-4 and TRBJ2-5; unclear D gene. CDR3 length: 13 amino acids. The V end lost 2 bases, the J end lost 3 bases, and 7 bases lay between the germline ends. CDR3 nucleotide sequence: TGTGCCAGCAGTTTACGCGGAGAAGAGACCCAGTACTTC. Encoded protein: CASSLRGEETQYF.

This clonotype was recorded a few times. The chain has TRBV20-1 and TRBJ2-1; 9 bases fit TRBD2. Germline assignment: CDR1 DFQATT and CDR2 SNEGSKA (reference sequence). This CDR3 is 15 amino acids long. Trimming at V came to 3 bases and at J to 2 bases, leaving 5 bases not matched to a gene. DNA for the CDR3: TGCAGTGCTAGTAGCGGGAGAGAAACCTACAATGAGCAGTTCTTC. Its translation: CSASSGRETYNEQFF.

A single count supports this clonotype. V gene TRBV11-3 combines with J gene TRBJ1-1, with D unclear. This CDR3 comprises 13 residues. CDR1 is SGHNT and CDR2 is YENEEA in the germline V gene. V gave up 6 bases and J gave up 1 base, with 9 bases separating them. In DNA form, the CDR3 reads TGTGCCAGCAGTCATGGGCAGAACACTGAAGCTTTCTTT. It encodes CASSHGQNTEAFF.

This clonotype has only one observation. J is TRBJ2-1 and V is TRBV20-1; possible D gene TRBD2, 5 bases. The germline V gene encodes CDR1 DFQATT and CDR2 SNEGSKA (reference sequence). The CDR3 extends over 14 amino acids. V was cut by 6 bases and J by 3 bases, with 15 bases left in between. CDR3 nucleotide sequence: TGCAGTGCCCCCGCCCCTAGCAACTACAATGAGCAGTTCTTC. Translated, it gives CSAPAPSNYNEQFF.

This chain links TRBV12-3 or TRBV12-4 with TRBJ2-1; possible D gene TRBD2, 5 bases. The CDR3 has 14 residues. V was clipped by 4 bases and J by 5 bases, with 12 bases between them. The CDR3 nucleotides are TGTGCCAGCAGTTCCCCCCCGGAGGACAATGAGCAGTTCTTC. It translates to CASSSPPEDNEQFF.

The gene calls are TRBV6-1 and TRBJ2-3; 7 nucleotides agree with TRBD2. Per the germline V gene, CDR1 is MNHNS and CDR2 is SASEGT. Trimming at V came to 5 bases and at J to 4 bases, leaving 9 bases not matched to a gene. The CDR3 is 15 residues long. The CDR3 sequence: CASSNRVGRADTQYF. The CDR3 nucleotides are TGTGCCAGCAGTAATCGGGTTGGGAGGGCAGATACGCAGTATTTT.

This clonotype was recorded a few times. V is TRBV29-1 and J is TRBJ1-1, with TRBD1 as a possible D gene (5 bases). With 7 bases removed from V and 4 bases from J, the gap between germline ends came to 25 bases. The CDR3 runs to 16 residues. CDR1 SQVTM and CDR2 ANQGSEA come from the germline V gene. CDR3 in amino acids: CSAGRGTAGRGTEAFF. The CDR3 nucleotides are TGCAGCGCAGGACGCGGGACTGCAGGGAGAGGCACTGAAGCTTTCTTT.

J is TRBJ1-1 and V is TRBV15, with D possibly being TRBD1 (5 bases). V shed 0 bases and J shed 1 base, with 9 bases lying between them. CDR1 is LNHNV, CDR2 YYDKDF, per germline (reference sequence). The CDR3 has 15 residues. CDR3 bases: TGTGCCACCAGCAGAGATCGGGGCACGAACACTGAAGCTTTCTTT. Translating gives CATSRDRGTNTEAFF.

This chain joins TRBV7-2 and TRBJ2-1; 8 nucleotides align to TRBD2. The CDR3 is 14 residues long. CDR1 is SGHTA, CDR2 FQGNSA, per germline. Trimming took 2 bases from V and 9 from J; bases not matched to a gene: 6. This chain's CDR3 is CASSLTGGPIEQFF. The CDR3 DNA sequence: TGTGCCAGCAGCTTAACGGGAGGGCCGATTGAGCAGTTCTTC.

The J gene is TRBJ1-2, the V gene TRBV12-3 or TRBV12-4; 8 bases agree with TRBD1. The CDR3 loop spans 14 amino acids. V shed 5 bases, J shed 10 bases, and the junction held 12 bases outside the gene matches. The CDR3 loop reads CASSKGQAGNHYTF. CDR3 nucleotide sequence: TGTGCCAGCAGTAAGGGACAGGCGGGAAATCACTACACCTTC.

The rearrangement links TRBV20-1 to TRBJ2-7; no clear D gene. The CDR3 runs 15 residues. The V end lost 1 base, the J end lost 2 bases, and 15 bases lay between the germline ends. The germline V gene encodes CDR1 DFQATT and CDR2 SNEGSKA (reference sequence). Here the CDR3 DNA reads TGCAGTGCTAGAGTGGCACTCCTAAGCACCTACGAGCAGTACTTC. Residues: CSARVALLSTYEQYF.

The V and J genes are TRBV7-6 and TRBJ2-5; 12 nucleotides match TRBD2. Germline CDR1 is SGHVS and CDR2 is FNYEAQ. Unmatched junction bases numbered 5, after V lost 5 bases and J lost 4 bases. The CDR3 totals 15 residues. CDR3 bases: TGTGCCAGCAGCCAGCCGGGACTAGCGGGAGAGACCCAGTACTTC. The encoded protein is CASSQPGLAGETQYF.

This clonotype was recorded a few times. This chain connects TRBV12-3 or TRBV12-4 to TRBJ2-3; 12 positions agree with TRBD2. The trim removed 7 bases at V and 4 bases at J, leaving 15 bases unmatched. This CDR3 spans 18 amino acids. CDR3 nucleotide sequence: TGTGCCAGCACCTACCCTAGCGGGAGGGCCTCCACAGCAGATACGCAGTATTTT. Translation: CASTYPSGRASTADTQYF.

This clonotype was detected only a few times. The CDR3 coding sequence is TGTGCCAGCAGCGGGCCCGCTGGAAACACCATATATTTT. Its protein is CASSGPAGNTIYF. This rearrangement joins TRBV9 to TRBJ1-3; D unresolved. This CDR3 is built from 13 residues. In germline, CDR1 is SGDLS, CDR2 YYNGEE. V was cut by 3 bases and J by 2 bases, with 6 bases left in between. The full variable domain, completed using reference TRBV9 and TRBJ1-3, is DSGVTQTPKHLITATGQRVTLRCSPRSGDLSVYWYQQSLDQGLQFLIQYYNGEERAKGNILERFSAQQFPDLHSELNLSSLELGDSALYFCASSGPAGNTIYFGEGSWLTVV.

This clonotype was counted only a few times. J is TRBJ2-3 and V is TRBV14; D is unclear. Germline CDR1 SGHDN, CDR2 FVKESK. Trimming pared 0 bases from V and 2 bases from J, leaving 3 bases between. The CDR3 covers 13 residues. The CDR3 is CASSQDLTDTQYF. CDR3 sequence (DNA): TGTGCCAGCAGCCAAGACCTCACAGATACGCAGTATTTT.

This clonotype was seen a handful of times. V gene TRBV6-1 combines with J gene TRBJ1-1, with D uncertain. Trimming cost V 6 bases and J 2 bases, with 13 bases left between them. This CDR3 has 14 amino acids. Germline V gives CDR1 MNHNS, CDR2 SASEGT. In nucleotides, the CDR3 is TGTGCCAGCAGGCCCTTTCGGGTTAACACTGAAGCTTTCTTT. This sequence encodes CASRPFRVNTEAFF.

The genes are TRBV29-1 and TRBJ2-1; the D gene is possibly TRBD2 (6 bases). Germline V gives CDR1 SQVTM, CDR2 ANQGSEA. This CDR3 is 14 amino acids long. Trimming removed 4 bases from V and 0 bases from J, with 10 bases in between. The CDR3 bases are TGCAGCGTTGGCGACGGGGGCTCCTACAATGAGCAGTTCTTC. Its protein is CSVGDGGSYNEQFF.

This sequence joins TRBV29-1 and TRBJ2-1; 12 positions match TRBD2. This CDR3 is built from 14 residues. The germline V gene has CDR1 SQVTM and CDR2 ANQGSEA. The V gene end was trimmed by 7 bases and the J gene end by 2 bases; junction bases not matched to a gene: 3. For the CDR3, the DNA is TGCAGCGCGAGACTAGCGGGAGCCTACAATGAGCAGTTCTTC. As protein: CSARLAGAYNEQFF.

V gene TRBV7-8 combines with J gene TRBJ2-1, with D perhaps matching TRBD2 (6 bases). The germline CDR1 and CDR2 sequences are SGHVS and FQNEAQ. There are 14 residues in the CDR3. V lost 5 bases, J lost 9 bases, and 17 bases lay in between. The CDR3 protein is CASSTGVGFGEQFF. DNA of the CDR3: TGTGCCAGCAGCACGGGAGTGGGGTTCGGTGAGCAGTTCTTC.

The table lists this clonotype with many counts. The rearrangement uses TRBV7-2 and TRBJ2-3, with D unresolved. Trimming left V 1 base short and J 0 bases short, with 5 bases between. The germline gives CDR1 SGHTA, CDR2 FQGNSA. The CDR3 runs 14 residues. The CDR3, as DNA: TGTGCCAGCAGCTTAGATTCTAGCACAGATACGCAGTATTTT. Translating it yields CASSLDSSTDTQYF.

The CDR3 reads CSASRREQYF. The CDR3 DNA reads as TGCAGTGCTAGTCGGAGGGAGCAGTACTTC. The chain couples TRBV20-1 to TRBJ2-7; TRBD2 is a possible D gene (5 bases). With 3 bases removed from V and 7 bases from J, the gap between germline ends came to 7 bases. Germline assignment: CDR1 DFQATT and CDR2 SNEGSKA (reference sequence). The length of the CDR3 is 10 residues.

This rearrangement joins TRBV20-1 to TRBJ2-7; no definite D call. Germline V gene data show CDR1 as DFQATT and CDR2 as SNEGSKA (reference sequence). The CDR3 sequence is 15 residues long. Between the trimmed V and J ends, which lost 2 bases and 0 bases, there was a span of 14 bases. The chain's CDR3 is CSARPPAIPSYEQYF. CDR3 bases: TGCAGTGCTAGACCCCCGGCGATACCCTCCTACGAGCAGTACTTC.

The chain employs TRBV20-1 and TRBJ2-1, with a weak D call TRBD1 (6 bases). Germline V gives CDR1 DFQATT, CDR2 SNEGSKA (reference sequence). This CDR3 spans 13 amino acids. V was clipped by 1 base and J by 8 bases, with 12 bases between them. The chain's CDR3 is CSARGGGEYEQFF. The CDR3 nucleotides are TGCAGTGCTAGAGGAGGGGGAGAATATGAGCAGTTCTTC.

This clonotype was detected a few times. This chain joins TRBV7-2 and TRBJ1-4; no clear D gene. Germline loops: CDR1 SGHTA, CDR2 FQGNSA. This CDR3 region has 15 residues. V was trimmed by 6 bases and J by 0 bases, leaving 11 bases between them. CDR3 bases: TGTGCCAGCAGTCCTCACACCGCAACTAATGAAAAACTGTTTTTT. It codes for CASSPHTATNEKLFF.

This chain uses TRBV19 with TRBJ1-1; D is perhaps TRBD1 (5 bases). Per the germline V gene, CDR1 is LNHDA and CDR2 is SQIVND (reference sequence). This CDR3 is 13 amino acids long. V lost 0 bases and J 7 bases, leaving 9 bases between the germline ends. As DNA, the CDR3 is TGTGCCAGTAGTATAGAAGGGAGGGGTGAAGCTTTCTTT. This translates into CASSIEGRGEAFF.

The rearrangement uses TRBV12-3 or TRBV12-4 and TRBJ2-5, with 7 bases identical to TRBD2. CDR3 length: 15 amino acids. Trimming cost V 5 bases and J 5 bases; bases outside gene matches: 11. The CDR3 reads CASSLLGVGGETQYF. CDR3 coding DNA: TGTGCCAGCAGTCTTCTGGGCGTCGGGGGGGAGACCCAGTACTTC.